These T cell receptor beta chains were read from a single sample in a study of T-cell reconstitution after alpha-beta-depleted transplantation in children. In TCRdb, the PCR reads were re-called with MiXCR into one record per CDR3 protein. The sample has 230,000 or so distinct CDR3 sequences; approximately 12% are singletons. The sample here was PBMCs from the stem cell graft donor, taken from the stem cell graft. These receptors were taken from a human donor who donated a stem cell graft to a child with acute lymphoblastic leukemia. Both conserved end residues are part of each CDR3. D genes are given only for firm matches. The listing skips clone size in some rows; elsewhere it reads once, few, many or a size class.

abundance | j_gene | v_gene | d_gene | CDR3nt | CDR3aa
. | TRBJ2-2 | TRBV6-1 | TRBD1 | TGTGCCAGCGACCAGGACAGGGGGCGTTTCTCAAAGGACACCGGGGAGCTGTTTTTT | CASDQDRGRFSKDTGELFF
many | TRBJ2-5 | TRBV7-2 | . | TGTGCCAGCAGCTTAGGAGAGGTGGAGACCCAGTACTTC | CASSLGEVETQYF
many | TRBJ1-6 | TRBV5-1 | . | TGCGCCAGCAGCTTGTTAACTGATTCACCCCTCCACTTT | CASSLLTDSPLHF
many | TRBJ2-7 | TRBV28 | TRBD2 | TGTGCCAGCAGTTTATGCGGGACTAGCGGGAGGTGCGAGCAGTACTTC | CASSLCGTSGRCEQYF
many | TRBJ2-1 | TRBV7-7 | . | TGTGCTAGCAGCTCCCAACCCTCCAATGAGCAGTTCTTC | CASSSQPSNEQFF
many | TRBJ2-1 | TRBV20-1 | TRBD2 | TGCAGTGCTGGTACTAGCGGGGGACTCAATGAGCAGTTCTTC | CSAGTSGGLNEQFF
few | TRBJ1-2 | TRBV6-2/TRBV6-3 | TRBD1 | TGTGCCAGCAGTCAGACAGGGGCATATGGCTACACCTTC | CASSQTGAYGYTF
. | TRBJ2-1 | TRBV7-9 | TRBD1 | TGTGCCAGCAGCCGCCAGGGGGCGCATTACAATGAGCAGTTCTTC | CASSRQGAHYNEQFF
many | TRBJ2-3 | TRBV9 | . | TGTGCCAGCAGCGTAGGTCATAGGACCCGCACAGATACGCAGTATTTT | CASSVGHRTRTDTQYF
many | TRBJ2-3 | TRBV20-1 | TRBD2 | TGCAGTGCTAGAGTAGCGGGAGGATCTGCGCAGTATTTT | CSARVAGGSAQYF
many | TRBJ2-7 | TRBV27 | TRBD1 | TGTGCCAGCAGTTGGGGACAGGGATACGAGCAGTACTTC | CASSWGQGYEQYF
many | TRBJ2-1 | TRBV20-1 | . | TGCAGTGCTCCCTCGGTAGCGATCGGCTACAATGAGCAGTTCTTC | CSAPSVAIGYNEQFF
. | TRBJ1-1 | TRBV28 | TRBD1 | TGTGCCAGCAGTTTGACCCCTACAGGGGTGGCTGAAGCTTTCTTT | CASSLTPTGVAEAFF
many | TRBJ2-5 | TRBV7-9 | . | TGTGCCAGCAGTCCCCGGGGGCCGGAGACCCAGTACTTC | CASSPRGPETQYF
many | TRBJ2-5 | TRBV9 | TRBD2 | TGTGCCAGCAGCTTCGGGGGGGCCGAGGAGACCCAGTACTTC | CASSFGGAEETQYF
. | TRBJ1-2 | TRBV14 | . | TGTGCCAGCAGCCCTGGGCAGGCCGGCGGCTACACCTTC | CASSPGQAGGYTF
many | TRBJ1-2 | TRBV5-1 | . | TGCGCCAGCAGCTTGGCCGCAGGTCCCAAAGGCTATGGCTACACCTTC | CASSLAAGPKGYGYTF
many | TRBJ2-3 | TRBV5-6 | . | TGTGCCAGCAGCTTAGGAGCGACCGCAGATACGCAGTATTTT | CASSLGATADTQYF
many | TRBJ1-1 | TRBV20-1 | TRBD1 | TGCAGTGCTAGAGATATGGACAGGGGGCGAAACTCTGAAGCTTTCTTT | CSARDMDRGRNSEAFF
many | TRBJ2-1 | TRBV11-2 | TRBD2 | TGTGCCAGCAGCCTAGAGTGGCGGGAGGGCAATGAGCAGTTCTTC | CASSLEWREGNEQFF
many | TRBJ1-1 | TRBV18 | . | TGTGCCAGCTCACCACGGTCCGGCCCGATCACTGAAGCTTTCTTT | CASSPRSGPITEAFF
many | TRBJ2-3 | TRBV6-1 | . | TGTGCCAGCAGTCCGGGGACACCGTATTTT | CASSPGTPYF
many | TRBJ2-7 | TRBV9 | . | TGTGCCAGCAGCGTAGGGGCAGGGTCGTACGAGCAGTACTTC | CASSVGAGSYEQYF
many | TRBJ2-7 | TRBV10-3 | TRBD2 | TGTGCCATCAAGGCCGGGGGGGACTACGAGCAGTACTTC | CAIKAGGDYEQYF
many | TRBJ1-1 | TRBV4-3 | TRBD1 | TGCGCCAGCAGCCAGGATAGACAGGGACGGACTGAAGCTTTCTTT | CASSQDRQGRTEAFF
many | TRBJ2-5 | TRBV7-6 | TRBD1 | TGTGCCAGCAGCTTAGAGGCAGGGGGCGGCTATGAGACCCAGTACTTC | CASSLEAGGGYETQYF
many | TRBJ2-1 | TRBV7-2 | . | TGTGCCAGCAGCTTAACTGAGCAGTTCTTC | CASSLTEQFF
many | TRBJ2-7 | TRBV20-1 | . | TGCAGTGCCCTTGAGGGAGCCTACGAGCAGTACTTC | CSALEGAYEQYF
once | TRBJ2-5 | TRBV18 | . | TGTGCCAGCTCAGCACGGAAGCAGCAAGAGACCCAGTACTTC | CASSARKQQETQYF
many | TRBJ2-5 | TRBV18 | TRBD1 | TGTGCCAGCTCAACCGGGACAGAAGAGACCCAGTACTTC | CASSTGTEETQYF
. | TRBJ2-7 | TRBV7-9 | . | TGTGCCAGCAGCCGAACCCGGACAGCCGAGCAGTACTTC | CASSRTRTAEQYF
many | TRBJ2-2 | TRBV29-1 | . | TGCAGCGTTGACCTAGGGACCGGGGAGCTGTTTTTT | CSVDLGTGELFF
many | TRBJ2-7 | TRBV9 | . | TGTGCCAGCAGCGTAGAGGGAAGTCCCGAGCAGTACTTC | CASSVEGSPEQYF
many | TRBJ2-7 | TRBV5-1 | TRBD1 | TGCGCCAGCAGCTTGGGCCGGGACAGGGGACACGAGCAGTACTTC | CASSLGRDRGHEQYF
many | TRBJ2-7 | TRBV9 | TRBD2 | TGTGCCAGCAGCGTAGACGCGGCTAGCGGGAATTACGAGCAGTACTTC | CASSVDAASGNYEQYF
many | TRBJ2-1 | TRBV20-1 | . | TGCAGTGCTGAGGCGGGGAATGAGCAGTTCTTC | CSAEAGNEQFF
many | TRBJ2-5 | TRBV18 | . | TGTGCCAGCTCCCCAGCTACCGGGACTGGTGAGACCCAGTACTTC | CASSPATGTGETQYF
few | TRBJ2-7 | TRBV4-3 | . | TGCGCCAGCAGCCAAGATCTGGCGTCCTACGAGCAGTACTTC | CASSQDLASYEQYF